This T cell receptor (beta chain) is from a study of blood T cell repertoires in COVID-19 (dated by TCRdb to between 2020 and 2021). For the wider study: The collaborator samples originated in the United States, Italy and Spain and spanned the acute and convalescent phases of COVID-19. A de-identified subject ID, COVID-19 status, age in years and sex were almost always included in the sample metadata. Where available, HLA class I and class II types were taken from metadata supplied by the sample provider and were not determined by assay-based typing. The material from the prospective study consisted of cDNA or gDNA derived from T cells, B-cell-depleted T cells, or PBMCs. The repertoires were released in a freely available public database intended as a resource for research on the immune response to SARS-CoV-2. Deeply sampled blood TCRbeta repertoires from subjects exposed to, actively infected with, or recovered from COVID-19 were included in the dataset. Samples came from the ongoing ImmuneRACE study (first 160 participants) plus 1,254 subjects from 6 global collaborators.

The immunoSEQ Assay, a bias-controlled multiplex PCR, was used to amplify TCRbeta CDR3 regions from genomic DNA. The authors processed their data as follows. Within the assay, amplification of reference gene primers was used to estimate how many nucleated cells each sample contained. To quantify the absolute abundance of each unique TCRbeta CDR3 rearrangement, sequence reads were collapsed and filtered. For each sample, productive Simpson clonality was calculated as the square root of Simpson's diversity index over productive rearrangements. The immuneACCESS repertoire file appears here via TCRdb, limited to in-frame rearrangements. These files lack a portion of the clones; in checked studies, under half of the deficit traces to unresolved V genes, and the cause of the others is not known. V, J and clone size were drawn from that table, and D and trimming were deduced from the DNA. The sample yields tens of thousands of clones; roughly 90% were counted once. Roughly a sixth of the sample is taken by the ten largest.

Collaborating institutions collected whole blood in K2EDTA tubes following their own protocols. For TCRbeta analysis, collaborators shipped samples in one of three forms: frozen whole blood, isolated PBMCs, or DNA extracted from either of those sample types. Remarks on this clone: No antigen is known for it. No base qualities exist here, and no much larger clone lies one base off it.

The full study reports these points: The amount of clinical and demographic metadata varied by source and participant and was provided uncurated.

The TCR comes from a woman older than 75 with acute or convalescent COVID-19. Sequencing was carried out using peripheral blood.

The CDR3 region has the sequence CASSKGRTPNGNTIYF. In nucleotide form, the sequence is TGTGCCAGCAGCAAAGGGAGGACCCCAAACGGAAACACCATATATTTT. The sequence is built from TRBV21-1 and TRBJ1-3. TRBV21-1 is shown as a pseudogene. The CDR3 measures 16 amino acids from cysteine to phenylalanine. Kept here is only the CDR3 DNA, which spans 48 bases and is read in frame from base 1.